In its sample, the clone carrying this T cell receptor (beta chain) was seen a few times. The CDR3 length is 12 residues. Trimming shortened V by 0 bases and J by 5 bases, and 6 bases separated the two germline ends. Germline CDR1 and CDR2: SGHDT and YYEEEE. This record belongs to a study of T-cell memory formation after mild COVID-19. Overall study: Most TCR clusters belonged to a single donor.

Via MiXCR, TCRdb re-called the 5' RACE reads, giving one row per CDR3 protein. This table has 100,000 to 130,000 distinct CDR3 sequences, 14% appearing once. This TCR came from a man between 18 and 35 years old who had mild COVID-19 (a few samples of this study predate the infection). Cell type and time point are not known. Material for sequencing was PBMCs or a T cell subset sorted from them (not recorded which). The V and J genes are TRBV5-6 and TRBJ2-7, with D uncertain. CDR3 in DNA: TGTGCCAGCAGCTTGGGGTGGAACGAGCAGTACTTC. Amino acids: CASSLGWNEQYF.